This is a list of T cell receptor beta chains from one sample in a study of CD4 T cells in relation to SARS-CoV-2 and coronaviruses. Only in-frame clones appear in the TCRdb table, and some are missing; sequencing was by immunoSEQ multiplex PCR. The sample shows about 16,000 clones, around 78% of them seen only once. No antigen has been assigned to these receptors. Material for sequencing was CD4+ T cells from PBMCs, cultured in vitro. The receptors shown here come from a human donor in good health. CDR3s include the opening cysteine and the closing phenylalanine or tryptophan. Fields, in order: clone size, V gene, D gene, J gene, CDR3 DNA, CDR3 protein. D genes are given only for firm matches. Clone size, where shown, is once, few, many, or a class for clones that have expanded.

NA,TRBV19,NA,TRBJ1-2,TGTGCCAGTAGTACGACTATGAGGTATGGCTACACCTTC,CASSTTMRYGYTF
few,TRBV3-1/TRBV3-2,NA,TRBJ2-1,TGTGCCAGCAGCCAAGCGGGGACTGTCTACAATGAGCAGTTCTTC,CASSQAGTVYNEQFF
few,TRBV6-2/TRBV6-3,TRBD1,TRBJ1-1,TGTGCCAGCAGTTACCGACAGGGGGACACTGAAGCTTTCTTT,CASSYRQGDTEAFF
NA,TRBV7-3,NA,TRBJ1-2,TGTGCCAGCAGCCTCAGCGGGGGAGATGGCTACACCTTC,CASSLSGGDGYTF
few,TRBV30,NA,TRBJ1-4,TGTGCCTGGAGAAAACTGTTTTTT,CAWRKLFF
NA,TRBV28,NA,TRBJ1-5,TGTGCCAGCAGTCCAGGGGTTGATCAGCCCCAGCATTTT,CASSPGVDQPQHF
once,TRBV28,NA,TRBJ1-2,TGTGCCAGCAGTTTGCGGGGGCCGCTGGACTATGGCTACACCTTC,CASSLRGPLDYGYTF
NA,TRBV13,NA,TRBJ1-2,TGTGCCAGCAGCTTATGGGGGGTAAAGAATGATGGCTACACCTTC,CASSLWGVKNDGYTF
few,TRBV11-2,TRBD1,TRBJ2-7,TGTGCCAGCAGCCCTCCCGGGCAGGGGGAGAAGCAGTACTTC,CASSPPGQGEKQYF
NA,TRBV25-1,NA,TRBJ2-7,TGTGCCAGCAGTAGAGCGGGTTTCGACGAGCAGTACTTC,CASSRAGFDEQYF
NA,TRBV12-3/TRBV12-4,NA,TRBJ2-1,TGTGCCAGCAGTTTAAGAGACAATGAGCAGTTCTTC,CASSLRDNEQFF
NA,TRBV7-8,TRBD2,TRBJ2-1,TGTGCCAGCAGCCAAACGCGGGGGAATGAGCAGTTCTTC,CASSQTRGNEQFF
NA,TRBV10-2,TRBD1,TRBJ2-7,TGCGCCAGCAGGGACAGGGGCTACGAGCAGTACTTC,CASRDRGYEQYF
NA,TRBV11-2,NA,TRBJ2-1,TGTGCCAGCAGCTTAGATCGTTCGGCTAGTGCGTTCTTC,CASSLDRSASAFF
NA,TRBV19,TRBD2,TRBJ2-5,TGTGCCAGTAGTACTGGGACTAGCGGGGGGGAGACCCAGTACTTC,CASSTGTSGGETQYF
NA,TRBV10-3,NA,TRBJ2-4,TGTGCCATCAGCCCAATGTCCGAACGCATTCAGTACTTC,CAISPMSERIQYF
NA,TRBV6-5,NA,TRBJ1-4,TGTGCCAGCAGGATGGGGGACGGCGAAAAACTGTTTTTT,CASRMGDGEKLFF
few,TRBV19,TRBD1,TRBJ2-2,TGTGCCAGTCCGCCCCCGGGACAGGGGACCGGGGAGCTGTTTTTT,CASPPPGQGTGELFF
NA,TRBV9,TRBD1,TRBJ1-6,TGTGCCAGCAGCCTCACAGGGGGCAAAGATTCACCCCTCCACTTT,CASSLTGGKDSPLHF
NA,TRBV4-1,NA,TRBJ1-4,TGCGCCAGCAGCCAAGATTGGGGGTTTCAGGAAAAACTGTTTTTT,CASSQDWGFQEKLFF
NA,TRBV5-5,NA,TRBJ2-1,TGTGCCAGCAGCCCAATCTCCGGCGGCTACAATGAGCAGTTCTTC,CASSPISGGYNEQFF
NA,TRBV5-1,TRBD2,TRBJ2-1,TGCGCCAGCACCGAGACTAGCGGGAGTTGGTCCTACAATGAGCAGTTCTTC,CASTETSGSWSYNEQFF